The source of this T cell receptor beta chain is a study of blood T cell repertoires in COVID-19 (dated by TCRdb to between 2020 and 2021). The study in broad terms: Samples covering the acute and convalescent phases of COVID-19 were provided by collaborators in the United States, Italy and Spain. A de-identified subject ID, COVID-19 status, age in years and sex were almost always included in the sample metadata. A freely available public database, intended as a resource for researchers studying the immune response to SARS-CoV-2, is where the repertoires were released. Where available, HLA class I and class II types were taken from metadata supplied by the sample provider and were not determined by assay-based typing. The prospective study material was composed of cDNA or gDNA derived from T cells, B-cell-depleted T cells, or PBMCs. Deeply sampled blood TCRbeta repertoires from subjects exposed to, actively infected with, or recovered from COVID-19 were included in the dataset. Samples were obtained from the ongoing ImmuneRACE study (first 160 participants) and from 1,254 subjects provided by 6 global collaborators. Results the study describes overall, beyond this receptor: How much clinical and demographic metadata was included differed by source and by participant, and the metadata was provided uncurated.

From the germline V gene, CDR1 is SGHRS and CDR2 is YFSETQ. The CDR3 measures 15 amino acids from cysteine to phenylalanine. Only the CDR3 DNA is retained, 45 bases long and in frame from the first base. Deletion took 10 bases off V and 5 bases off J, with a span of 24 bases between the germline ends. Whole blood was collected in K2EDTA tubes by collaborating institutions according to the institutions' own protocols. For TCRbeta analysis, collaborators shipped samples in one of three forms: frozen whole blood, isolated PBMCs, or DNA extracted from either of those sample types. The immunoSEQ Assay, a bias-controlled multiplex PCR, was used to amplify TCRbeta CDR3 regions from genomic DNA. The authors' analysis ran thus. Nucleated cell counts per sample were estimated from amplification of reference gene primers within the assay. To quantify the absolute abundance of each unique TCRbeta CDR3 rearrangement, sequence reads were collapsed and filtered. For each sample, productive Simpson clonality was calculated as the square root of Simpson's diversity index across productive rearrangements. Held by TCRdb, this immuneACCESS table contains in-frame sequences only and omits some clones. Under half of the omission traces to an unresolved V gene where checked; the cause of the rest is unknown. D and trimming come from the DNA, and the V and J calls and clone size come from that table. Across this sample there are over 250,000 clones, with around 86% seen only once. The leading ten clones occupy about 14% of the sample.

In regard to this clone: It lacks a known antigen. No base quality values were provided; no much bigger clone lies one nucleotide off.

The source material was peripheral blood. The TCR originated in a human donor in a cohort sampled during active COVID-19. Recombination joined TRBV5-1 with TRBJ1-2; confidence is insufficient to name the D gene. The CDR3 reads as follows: CASRRDLNLKYGYTF. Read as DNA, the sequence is TGCGCCTCCCGCCGGGATCTCAACCTTAAATATGGCTACACCTTC.